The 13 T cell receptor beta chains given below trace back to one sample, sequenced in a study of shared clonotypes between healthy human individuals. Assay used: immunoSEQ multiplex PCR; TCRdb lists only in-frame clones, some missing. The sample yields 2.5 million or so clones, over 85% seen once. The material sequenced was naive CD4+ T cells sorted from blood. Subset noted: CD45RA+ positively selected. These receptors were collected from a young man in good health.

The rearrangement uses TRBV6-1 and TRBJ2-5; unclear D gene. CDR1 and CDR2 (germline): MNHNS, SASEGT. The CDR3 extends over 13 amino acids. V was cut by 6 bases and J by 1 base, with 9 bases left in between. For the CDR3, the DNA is TGTGCCAGCAGGCCCTACCCCCAAGAGACCCAGTACTTC. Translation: CASRPYPQETQYF.

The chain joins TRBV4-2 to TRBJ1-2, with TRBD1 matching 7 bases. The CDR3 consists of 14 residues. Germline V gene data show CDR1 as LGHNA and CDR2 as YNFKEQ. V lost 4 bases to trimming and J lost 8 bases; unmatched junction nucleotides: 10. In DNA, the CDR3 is TGTGCCAGCAGCCCAACAGACCCAGGGGGAGGCTACACCTTC. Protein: CASSPTDPGGGYTF.

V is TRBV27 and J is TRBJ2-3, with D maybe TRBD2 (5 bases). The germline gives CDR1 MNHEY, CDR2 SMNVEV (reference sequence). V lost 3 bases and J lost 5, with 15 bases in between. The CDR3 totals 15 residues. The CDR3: CASSFRVREGDTQYF. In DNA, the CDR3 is TGTGCCAGCAGTTTCCGTGTCCGGGAAGGAGATACGCAGTATTTT.

In DNA, the CDR3 is TGTGCCAGCAGCTCCCCGCGGGTGTCCAATGAGCAGTTCTTC. This encodes CASSSPRVSNEQFF. The genes are TRBV7-3 and TRBJ2-1, with D perhaps TRBD2 (5 bases). Germline V gene lookup returns CDR1 SGHTA and CDR2 FQGTGA. This CDR3 is 14 amino acids long. V shed 4 bases and J shed 6 bases, with 13 bases lying between them.

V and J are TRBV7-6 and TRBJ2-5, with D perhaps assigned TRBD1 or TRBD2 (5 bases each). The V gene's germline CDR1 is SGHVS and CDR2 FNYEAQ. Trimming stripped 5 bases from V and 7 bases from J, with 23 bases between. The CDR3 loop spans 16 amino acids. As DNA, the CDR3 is TGTGCCAGCAGCCCCGGGACGGCCGACGTGAGAGGGACCCAGTACTTC. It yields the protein CASSPGTADVRGTQYF.

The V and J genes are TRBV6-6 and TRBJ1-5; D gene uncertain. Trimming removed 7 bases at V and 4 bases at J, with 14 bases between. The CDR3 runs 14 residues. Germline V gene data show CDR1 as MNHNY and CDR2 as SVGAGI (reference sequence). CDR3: CASTPGPKNQPQHF. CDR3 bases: TGTGCCAGCACCCCCGGGCCCAAGAATCAGCCCCAGCATTTT.

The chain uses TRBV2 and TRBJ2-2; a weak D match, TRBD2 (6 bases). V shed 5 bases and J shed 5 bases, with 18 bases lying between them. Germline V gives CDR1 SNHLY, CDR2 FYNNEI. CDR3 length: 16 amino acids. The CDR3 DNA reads TGTGCCAGCAGTCAAGAGAGGGGTCGGGGGACCGGGGAGCTGTTTTTT. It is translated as CASSQERGRGTGELFF.

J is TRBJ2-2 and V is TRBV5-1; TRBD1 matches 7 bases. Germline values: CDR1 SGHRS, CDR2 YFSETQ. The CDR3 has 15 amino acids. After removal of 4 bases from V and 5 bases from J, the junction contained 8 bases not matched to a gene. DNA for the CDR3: TGCGCCAGCAGCCCCACGAACAGGGGAACCGGGGAGCTGTTTTTT. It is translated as CASSPTNRGTGELFF. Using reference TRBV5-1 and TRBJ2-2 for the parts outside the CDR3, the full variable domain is KAGVTQTPRYLIKTRGQQVTLSCSPISGHRSVSWYQQTPGQGLQFLFEYFSETQRNKGNFPGRFSGRQFSNSRSEMNVSTLELGDSALYLCASSPTNRGTGELFFGEGSRLTVL.

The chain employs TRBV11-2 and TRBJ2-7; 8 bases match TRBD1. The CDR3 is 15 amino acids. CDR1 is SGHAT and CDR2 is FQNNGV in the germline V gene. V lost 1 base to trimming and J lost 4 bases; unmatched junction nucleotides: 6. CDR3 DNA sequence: TGTGCCAGCAGCTTAGTGACAGGGGAAGGGTACGAGCAGTACTTC. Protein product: CASSLVTGEGYEQYF. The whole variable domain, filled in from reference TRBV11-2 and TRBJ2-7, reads EAGVAQSPRYKIIEKRQSVAFWCNPISGHATLYWYQQILGQGPKLLIQFQNNGVVDDSQLPKDRFSAERLKGVDSTLKIQPAKLEDSAVYLCASSLVTGEGYEQYFGPGTRLTVT.

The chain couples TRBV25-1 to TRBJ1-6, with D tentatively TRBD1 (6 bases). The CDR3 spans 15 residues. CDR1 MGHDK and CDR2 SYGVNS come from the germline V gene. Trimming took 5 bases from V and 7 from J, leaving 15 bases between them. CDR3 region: CASSSTLQGNSPLHF. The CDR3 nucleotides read TGTGCCAGCAGTTCTACCCTACAGGGCAATTCACCCCTCCACTTT.

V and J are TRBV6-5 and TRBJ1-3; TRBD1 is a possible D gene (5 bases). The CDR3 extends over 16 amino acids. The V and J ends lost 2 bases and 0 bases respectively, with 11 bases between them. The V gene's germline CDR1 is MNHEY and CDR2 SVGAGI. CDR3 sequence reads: CASSYRQLSSGNTIYF. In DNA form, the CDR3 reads TGTGCCAGCAGTTACAGACAGTTAAGCTCTGGAAACACCATATATTTT.

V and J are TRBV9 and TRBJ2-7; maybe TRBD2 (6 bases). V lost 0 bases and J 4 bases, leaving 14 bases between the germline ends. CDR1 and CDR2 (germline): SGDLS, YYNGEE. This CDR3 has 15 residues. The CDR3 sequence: CASSVEVGGGYEQYF. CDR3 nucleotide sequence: TGTGCCAGCAGCGTAGAGGTGGGAGGAGGTTACGAGCAGTACTTC.

The CDR3 sequence: CASAANRQGLSTNYGYTF. DNA for the CDR3: TGTGCCAGCGCCGCCAATCGACAGGGGTTGTCTACTAACTATGGCTACACCTTC. The chain is built from TRBV18 and TRBJ1-2; 8 bases line up with TRBD1. From germline, CDR1 is KGHSH and CDR2 LQKENI. The J segment lost 0 bases and the V segment lost 8 bases, leaving 17 bases of the junction unmatched. There are 18 residues in the CDR3.